Presented here are 14 T cell receptor beta chains from one specimen sequenced in a study of cytomegalovirus exposure and HLA in healthy donors (dated by TCRdb to about 2017). The receptor library was made with the immunoSEQ multiplex PCR assay. TCRdb's version of the immuneACCESS table is confined to in-frame rearrangements and falls short of the full clone set. An unresolved V gene accounts for under half of the shortfall where checked; the remainder is of unknown origin. A total of roughly 150,000 clones appear in this sample, about 88% of them only once. Clones ranked in the top ten supply approximately 3.1% of the sample. Sequenced sample: PBMCs. These receptors all come from a man aged 18 to 30 in good health and CMV-seronegative.

This chain uses TRBV6-5 with TRBJ2-1; 9 bases agree with TRBD1. From germline, CDR1 is MNHEY and CDR2 SVGAGI. The junction had 13 bases not matched to a gene; V was cut back by 3 bases and J by 10 bases. The CDR3 is 16 residues long. The CDR3 nucleotides are TGTGCCAGCAGTTATGGGGACAGGGCTTCCTCACGGGAGCAGTTCTTC. The encoded protein is CASSYGDRASSREQFF.

J is TRBJ2-2 and V is TRBV7-8; 7 positions agree with TRBD2. CDR1 and CDR2 (germline): SGHVS, FQNEAQ. The CDR3 has 18 residues. V lost 2 bases, J lost 4 bases, and 13 bases stayed unmatched. The CDR3 here is CASSLKDRASGFTGELFF. In DNA form, the CDR3 reads TGTGCCAGCAGCTTAAAGGATCGCGCTAGCGGTTTCACCGGGGAGCTGTTTTTT.

This rearrangement joins TRBV6-5 to TRBJ2-7; TRBD1 aligns across 8 bases. V shed 5 bases, J shed 2 bases, and the junction held 5 bases outside the gene matches. Germline CDR1 reads MNHEY; CDR2 reads SVGAGI. The CDR3 spans 14 residues. CDR3 bases: TGTGCCAGCAGTGCCAGGGGGCAAACCTACGAGCAGTACGTC. This gives the protein CASSARGQTYEQYV.

The chain uses TRBV5-1 and TRBJ2-7; TRBD1 matches 10 bases. The CDR3 has 16 amino acids. J lost 5 bases, V lost 4 bases, and 12 bases had no gene match. CDR1 and CDR2 from the germline V gene are SGHRS and YFSETQ. The CDR3, as DNA: TGCGCCAGCAGCCATCCCTCCGGGACAGGGGTTCACGAGCAGTACTTC. As protein: CASSHPSGTGVHEQYF.

This clone was seen once. The chain uses TRBV6-1 and TRBJ1-1; D is ambiguous. V was clipped by 1 base and J by 1 base, with 7 bases between them. The germline CDR1 and CDR2 sequences are MNHNS and SASEGT. The CDR3 sequence is 14 residues long. DNA for the CDR3: TGTGCCAGCAGTGAAGAACACCCGAACACTGAAGCTTTCTTT. It encodes CASSEEHPNTEAFF.

For the CDR3, the DNA is TGTGCCAGCAGTGTCGGGGGAGCTGGAAACACCATATATTTT. This gives the protein CASSVGGAGNTIYF. V usage is TRBV2 and J usage is TRBJ1-3; D perhaps matches TRBD1 (5 bases). Germline CDR1 SNHLY, CDR2 FYNNEI. This CDR3 region has 14 residues. With 4 bases removed from V and 2 bases from J, the gap between germline ends came to 9 bases.

This clone was picked up a small number of times. V gene TRBV27 combines with J gene TRBJ1-1; no definite D call. The CDR3 consists of 13 residues. Trimming shortened V by 3 bases and J by 1 base, and 6 bases separated the two germline ends. Germline V gene lookup returns CDR1 MNHEY and CDR2 SMNVEV (reference sequence). CDR3 DNA sequence: TGTGCCAGCAGTTTCTGGGCGAACACTGAAGCTTTCTTT. Translating gives CASSFWANTEAFF.

The chain recombines TRBV5-4 with TRBJ1-3, with a possible D match to TRBD1 (5 bases). Germline CDR1 is SGHNT and CDR2 is YYREEE (reference sequence). V was cut by 10 bases and J by 0 bases, with 8 bases left in between. CDR3 length: 12 amino acids. CDR3 nucleotide sequence: TGTGCCGGGGGGAGCTCTGGAAACACCATATATTTT. Translation gives CAGGSSGNTIYF.

The gene calls are TRBV5-4 and TRBJ2-5, with 11 bases fitting TRBD2. V was pared by 0 bases and J by 2 bases, with 3 bases of the junction left unmatched. The CDR3 has 16 amino acids. The germline V gene encodes CDR1 SGHNT and CDR2 YYREEE (reference sequence). The CDR3 here is CASSLEGLAVQETQYF. In DNA form, the CDR3 reads TGTGCCAGCAGCTTGGAGGGACTAGCGGTTCAAGAGACCCAGTACTTC. Variable domain in full (rest from reference TRBV5-4 and TRBJ2-5): ETGVTQSPTHLIKTRGQQVTLRCSSQSGHNTVSWYQQALGQGPQFIFQYYREEENGRGNFPPRFSGLQFPNYSSELNVNALELDDSALYLCASSLEGLAVQETQYFGPGTRLLVL.

This chain links TRBV28 with TRBJ2-7; D remains unclear. Germline assignment: CDR1 MDHEN and CDR2 SYDVKM. Trimming shortened V by 5 bases and J by 7 bases, and 9 bases separated the two germline ends. This CDR3 is 11 amino acids long. In nucleotides, the CDR3 is TGTGCCAGCAGTCCCTATATGGAGCAGTACTTC. Its translation: CASSPYMEQYF.

The J gene is TRBJ2-1, the V gene TRBV28, with TRBD1 matching over 9 bases. J gave up 6 bases and V 7 bases, and 13 bases lay outside the gene matches. The CDR3 length is 16 residues. Germline V lookup: CDR1 MDHEN, CDR2 SYDVKM. The CDR3 is CASTALKGQGSNEQFF. In DNA form, the CDR3 reads TGTGCCAGCACCGCGCTAAAAGGACAGGGGAGCAATGAGCAGTTCTTC.

The chain links TRBV29-1 to TRBJ2-1; TRBD1 aligns across 10 bases. Germline V gene sequence: CDR1 SQVTM, CDR2 ANQGSEA. The CDR3 consists of 13 residues. V lost 3 bases to trimming and J lost 6 bases; unmatched junction nucleotides: 2. In DNA form, the CDR3 reads TGCAGCGTTGACGGGACAGGGGTCAATGAGCAGTTCTTC. It specifies CSVDGTGVNEQFF.

V usage is TRBV6-5 and J usage is TRBJ2-1; TRBD2 matches 13 bases. CDR3 length: 15 residues. The germline V gene encodes CDR1 MNHEY and CDR2 SVGAGI. The V segment lost 2 bases and the J segment 8 bases; nucleotides outside the gene matches: 3. The CDR3 sequence is CASSYRGLAGHEQFF. The CDR3 DNA follows: TGTGCCAGCAGTTACAGGGGACTAGCGGGACATGAGCAGTTCTTC.

This chain links TRBV28 with TRBJ2-1; tentatively, D is TRBD1 (5 bases). The CDR3 is 14 amino acids. Germline V gives CDR1 MDHEN, CDR2 SYDVKM. The V end lost 4 bases, the J end lost 0 bases, and 7 bases lay between the germline ends. The CDR3 DNA reads as TGTGCCAGCAGTTCAGGGCGCTCCTACAATGAGCAGTTCTTC. Amino acids: CASSSGRSYNEQFF.